This T cell receptor (beta chain) is from a study of OX40 agonist ivuxolimab in advanced cancers. This clone was observed a single time. J was trimmed by 7 bases and V by 4 bases; bases with no gene match: 7. The CDR3 contains 15 residues. Germline V gives CDR1 SGHRS, CDR2 YFSETQ. Produced via immunoSEQ multiplex PCR; TCRdb's table is partial and in-frame only. The sample yields more than 75,000 clones, about 88% seen once. Sequencing was performed on CD4+ or CD8+ T cells sorted from blood, taken in a trial of the OX40 agonist ivuxolimab. The sequence derives from an adult with an advanced solid tumor such as melanoma, head and neck, liver or kidney cancer. V gene TRBV5-1 combines with J gene TRBJ2-5; TRBD2 agrees at 13 bases. The CDR3 DNA is TGCGCCAGCAGCCAAGGGACTAGCGGGATGGGGACCCAGTACTTC. Translation: CASSQGTSGMGTQYF.